The 8 T cell receptor beta chains below come from one sample, sequenced in a study of OX40 agonist ivuxolimab in advanced cancers. Generated by immunoSEQ multiplex PCR, the TCRdb table keeps only in-frame clones and is missing some. The sample has 55,000 to 60,000 clones; approximately 80% are singletons. Material: CD4+ or CD8+ T cells sorted from blood, obtained in a trial of the OX40 agonist ivuxolimab. Receptors were obtained from an adult with an advanced solid tumor such as melanoma, head and neck, liver or kidney cancer.

This rearrangement joins TRBV18 to TRBJ1-3; D unclear. This CDR3 is 16 amino acids long. Germline CDR1 KGHSH, CDR2 LQKENI. V was pared by 2 bases and J by 0 bases, with 11 bases between. The CDR3: CASSPSYSNSGNTIYF. The CDR3 coding sequence is TGTGCCAGCTCACCATCTTACAGCAACTCTGGAAACACCATATATTTT.

Only a few counts were recorded for this clone. The gene calls are TRBV6-1 and TRBJ1-6, with D maybe TRBD1 (6 bases). Trimming removed 6 bases from V and 9 bases from J, with 15 bases in between. The CDR3 is made up of 14 amino acids. From germline, CDR1 is MNHNS and CDR2 SASEGT. CDR3 sequence reads: CASSPKVGASPLHF. The CDR3 nucleotides are TGTGCCAGCAGCCCCAAGGTGGGGGCTTCACCCCTCCACTTT.

J is TRBJ2-5 and V is TRBV11-2; D remains unclear. The ends were cut back, 1 base at V and 1 base at J, with 7 bases in the middle. The CDR3 sequence is 14 residues long. Germline V lookup: CDR1 SGHAT, CDR2 FQNNGV. The CDR3, as DNA: TGTGCCAGCAGCTTAGTCACCATCCAAGAGACCCAGTACTTC. It specifies CASSLVTIQETQYF.

The chain joins TRBV6-1 to TRBJ2-7; TRBD1 might be the D (5 bases). The germline V and J ends were trimmed by 4 bases and 6 bases, with 10 bases remaining between them. The CDR3 is 12 residues long. Germline values: CDR1 MNHNS, CDR2 SASEGT. CDR3 in DNA: TGTGCCAGCAGTGTTCAGGGTGGCGAGCAGTACTTC. It yields the protein CASSVQGGEQYF.

DNA for the CDR3: TGTGCCAGCATCCACCACGGGGGACAGGGCCCAGATACGCAGTATTTT. It encodes CASIHHGGQGPDTQYF. V is TRBV7-9 and J is TRBJ2-3; TRBD1 matches at 9 bases. The V gene end was trimmed by 7 bases and the J gene end by 4 bases; junction bases not matched to a gene: 12. The CDR3 spans 16 residues. Per germline, CDR1 SEHNR and CDR2 FQNEAQ (reference sequence).

Written as DNA, the CDR3 is TGTGCCAGCAGCTTAGATCGGGGATGGATAGGGAACACTGAAGCTTTCTTT. Residues: CASSLDRGWIGNTEAFF. The chain combines TRBV11-2 with TRBJ1-1; D gene unclear. This CDR3 is 17 amino acids long. Germline CDR1 and CDR2: SGHAT and FQNNGV. V was clipped by 0 bases and J by 1 base, with 15 bases between them.

The gene calls are TRBV7-2 and TRBJ2-3; 11 bases are a match to TRBD2. CDR3 size: 14 residues. The V gene end was trimmed by 5 bases and the J gene end by 6 bases; junction bases not matched to a gene: 4. Germline V gene sequence: CDR1 SGHTA, CDR2 FQGNSA. The CDR3 loop reads CASSTLAGGDTQYF. CDR3 in DNA: TGTGCCAGCAGCACCCTAGCGGGAGGTGATACGCAGTATTTT.

The gene calls are TRBV9 and TRBJ2-3; 8 positions agree with TRBD2. Germline CDR1 SGDLS, CDR2 YYNGEE. Losses at the gene ends were 6 bases for V and 1 base for J; bases not matched to a gene: 13. This CDR3 has 17 residues. CDR3 residues: CASTAQSGGRGTDTQYF. Written as DNA, the CDR3 is TGTGCCAGCACCGCCCAAAGCGGGGGCCGTGGCACAGATACGCAGTATTTT.